One sample yielded the 29 T cell receptor beta chains listed below, sequenced in a study of shared clonotypes between healthy human individuals. Measured with immunoSEQ multiplex PCR; TCRdb has only the in-frame clones, and not every one. Of 330,000 or so clones listed, around two thirds were seen once; the top ten hold over 9%. Sample: memory CD4+ T cells sorted from blood. Subset specified: CD45RA-negative fraction. The origin of the receptors is a man aged 30 to 39 in good health.

The chain links TRBV7-2 to TRBJ1-4; a weak D match, TRBD1 (5 bases). Germline V gene data show CDR1 as SGHTA and CDR2 as FQGNSA. The CDR3 contains 15 residues. Trimming pared 5 bases from V and 6 bases from J, leaving 16 bases between. CDR3 DNA sequence: TGTGCCAGCAGCCACGGCGGCCAGGGTTATGAAAAACTGTTTTTT. This gives the protein CASSHGGQGYEKLFF.

The rearrangement joins TRBV5-1 to TRBJ1-3; no clear D gene. V lost 2 bases and J 0 bases, leaving 12 bases between the germline ends. Germline V CDR1 and CDR2: SGHRS, YFSETQ. This CDR3 is built from 16 residues. The CDR3 sequence: CASSLVGTISGNTIYF. CDR3 nucleotides: TGCGCCAGCAGCTTAGTAGGAACGATCTCTGGAAACACCATATATTTT. Using reference TRBV5-1 and TRBJ1-3 for the parts outside the CDR3, the full variable domain is KAGVTQTPRYLIKTRGQQVTLSCSPISGHRSVSWYQQTPGQGLQFLFEYFSETQRNKGNFPGRFSGRQFSNSRSEMNVSTLELGDSALYLCASSLVGTISGNTIYFGEGSWLTVV.

This chain joins TRBV10-2 and TRBJ2-5, with 10 bases matching TRBD1. The germline gives CDR1 WSHSY, CDR2 SAAADI. This CDR3 contains 14 residues. The V segment lost 7 bases and the J segment 2 bases; nucleotides outside the gene matches: 4. CDR3 DNA: TGCGCCAGCACTAGGACAGGGGGGCAAGAGACCCAGTACTTC. Protein sequence: CASTRTGGQETQYF.

V gene TRBV7-2 combines with J gene TRBJ1-2; D is perhaps TRBD1 (5 bases). The V gene lost 1 base and the J gene lost 8 bases, with 14 bases spanning the gap. Per the germline V gene, CDR1 is SGHTA and CDR2 is FQGNSA. This CDR3 is built from 14 residues. This chain's CDR3 is CASSLGYGGSGYTF. The CDR3 nucleotides read TGTGCCAGCAGCTTAGGTTATGGGGGATCCGGCTACACCTTC.

V is TRBV19 and J is TRBJ2-1; D is unresolved. Trimming left V 11 bases short and J 6 bases short, with 14 bases between. Looked up from germline, CDR1 is LNHDA and CDR2 is SQIVND (reference sequence). This CDR3 comprises 12 residues. CDR3 sequence: CASPQRGNEQFF. The CDR3 DNA is TGTGCCTCCCCCCAACGAGGCAATGAGCAGTTCTTC.

CDR3: CASSSFRGVAGNTIYF. DNA for the CDR3: TGTGCCAGCAGCTCCTTCCGAGGGGTAGCCGGAAACACCATATATTTT. The genes are TRBV7-8 and TRBJ1-3; the D gene is possibly TRBD1 (5 bases). The CDR3 loop spans 16 amino acids. Trimming removed 4 bases at V and 4 bases at J, with 17 bases between. The germline CDR1 and CDR2 sequences are SGHVS and FQNEAQ. The full variable domain, completed using reference TRBV7-8 and TRBJ1-3, is GAGVSQSPRYKVAKRGQDVALRCDPISGHVSLFWYQQALGQGPEFLTYFQNEAQLDKSGLPSDRFFAERPEGSVSTLKIQRTQQEDSAVYLCASSSFRGVAGNTIYFGEGSWLTVV.

V and J are TRBV7-2 and TRBJ1-1, with 9 bases aligning to TRBD1. J gave up 4 bases and V 5 bases, and 5 bases lay outside the gene matches. The germline CDR1 and CDR2 sequences are SGHTA and FQGNSA. The CDR3 spans 14 residues. The CDR3 nucleotides read TGTGCCAGCAGCCCTATGACAGGGGGCACTGAAGCTTTCTTT. Its protein product is CASSPMTGGTEAFF. The complete variable domain, with remaining parts taken from reference TRBV7-2 and TRBJ1-1, reads GAGVSQSPSNKVTEKGKDVELRCDPISGHTALYWYRQSLGQGLEFLIYFQGNSAPDKSGLPSDRFSAERTGGSVSTLTIQRTQQEDSAVYLCASSPMTGGTEAFFGQGTRLTVV.

The chain has TRBV4-1 and TRBJ2-7; TRBD1 or TRBD2 may be the D gene (5 bases each). The V end lost 6 bases, the J end lost 0 bases, and 18 bases lay between the germline ends. The CDR3 is 16 residues long. The germline CDR1 and CDR2 sequences are MGHRA and YSYEKL. CDR3 nucleotides: TGCGCCAGCAGGCGCGACCGGGACGTTAGCTCCTACGAGCAGTACTTC. This encodes CASRRDRDVSSYEQYF.

The gene calls are TRBV6-1 and TRBJ2-7; 10 bases match TRBD1. CDR1 and CDR2 from the germline V gene are MNHNS and SASEGT. This CDR3 is built from 16 residues. V dropped 4 bases and J dropped 6; count of bases not matched to a gene: 12. CDR3 amino acids: CASSAHPGQGRIEQYF. For the CDR3, the DNA is TGTGCCAGCAGTGCTCACCCGGGACAGGGGAGGATCGAGCAGTACTTC.

The V call is TRBV2, the J call TRBJ2-7, with TRBD2 matching over 10 bases. Germline assignment: CDR1 SNHLY and CDR2 FYNNEI. V shed 2 bases, J shed 9 bases, and the junction held 7 bases outside the gene matches. This CDR3 contains 14 residues. This CDR3 is CASSEFLAGETQYF. As DNA, the CDR3 is TGTGCCAGCAGTGAATTTCTAGCGGGAGAGACGCAGTACTTC. The complete variable domain, with remaining parts taken from reference TRBV2 and TRBJ2-7, reads EPEVTQTPSHQVTQMGQEVILRCVPISNHLYFYWYRQILGQKVEFLVSFYNNEISEKSEIFDDQFSVERPDGSNFTLKIRSTKLEDSAMYFCASSEFLAGETQYFGPGTRLTVT.

With regard to this clone: The same CDR3 can be traced to other DNA sequences in this sample. The V gene is TRBV5-4, the J gene TRBJ2-5, with TRBD1 matching 8 bases. The CDR3 consists of 14 residues. Trimming at V came to 0 bases and at J to 5 bases, leaving 3 bases not matched to a gene. CDR1 and CDR2 from the germline V gene are SGHNT and YYREEE (reference sequence). CDR3: CASSLARGQETQYF. The CDR3 DNA follows: TGTGCCAGCAGCTTGGCCAGGGGGCAGGAGACCCAGTACTTC.

This CDR3 is CASSLAVVGTSGPELFF. The CDR3 coding sequence is TGTGCCAGCAGCTTGGCCGTTGTAGGGACTAGCGGTCCTGAGCTGTTTTTT. The V call is TRBV5-4, the J call TRBJ2-2, with 11 bases identical to TRBD2. J lost 11 bases, V lost 0 bases, and 12 bases had no gene match. CDR1 SGHNT and CDR2 YYREEE come from the germline V gene (reference sequence). CDR3 length equals 17 residues.

This rearrangement joins TRBV10-3 to TRBJ2-3; 7 bases match TRBD1. This CDR3 is 14 amino acids long. Germline V gene data show CDR1 as ENHRY and CDR2 as SYGVKD. V was pared by 3 bases and J by 1 base, with 1 base of the junction left unmatched. Written as DNA, the CDR3 is TGTGCCATCAGTGACACAGGGGGCACAGATACGCAGTATTTT. Translating it yields CAISDTGGTDTQYF.

V is TRBV5-4 and J is TRBJ1-1; D not certain. V was clipped by 3 bases and J by 3 bases, with 12 bases between them. CDR1 and CDR2 (germline): SGHNT, YYREEE (reference sequence). This CDR3 is built from 14 residues. The CDR3 DNA follows: TGTGCCAGCAGCTCGATCCGCGCGGACACTGAAGCTTTCTTT. Its translation: CASSSIRADTEAFF.

This clone turned up a few times. The chain combines TRBV2 with TRBJ1-1, with unresolved D. CDR1 and CDR2 from the germline V gene are SNHLY and FYNNEI. V was trimmed by 0 bases and J by 2 bases, leaving 4 bases between them. The CDR3 runs 13 residues. CDR3 residues: CASSEALNTEAFF. For the CDR3, the DNA is TGTGCCAGCAGTGAAGCGCTCAACACTGAAGCTTTCTTT.

The J gene is TRBJ2-3, the V gene TRBV5-1, with D tentatively TRBD1 or TRBD2 (6 bases each). Germline values: CDR1 SGHRS, CDR2 YFSETQ. V was pared by 3 bases and J by 6 bases, with 14 bases between. There are 14 residues in the CDR3. The CDR3: CASSWGAASDTQYF. CDR3 sequence (DNA): TGCGCCAGCAGCTGGGGGGCAGCATCGGATACGCAGTATTTT.

The V and J genes are TRBV6-6 and TRBJ1-2, with 8 bases that match TRBD1. In germline, CDR1 is MNHNY, CDR2 SVGAGI (reference sequence). There are 15 residues in the CDR3. V shed 5 bases and J 7 bases; nucleotides not matched to a gene: 12. DNA of the CDR3: TGTGCCAGCAGTCAGGACAGGGATGGAACGAGTGGCTACACCTTC. Translating it yields CASSQDRDGTSGYTF.

This clone was detected many times. V usage is TRBV6-1 and J usage is TRBJ2-7; unclear D gene. The CDR3 loop spans 12 amino acids. Trimming stripped 8 bases from V and 4 bases from J, with 12 bases between. Germline CDR1 and CDR2: MNHNS and SASEGT. The CDR3 DNA sequence: TGTGCCAGCCAGAAAAGGGAATACGAGCAGTACTTC. Residues: CASQKREYEQYF.

V usage is TRBV10-2 and J usage is TRBJ2-7, with a tentative D call TRBD1 (5 bases). Deletions cut 5 bases from V and 2 bases from J, with 7 bases between. CDR3 size: 12 residues. Germline V gives CDR1 WSHSY, CDR2 SAAADI. The CDR3 sequence is CASSRQTYEQYF. The CDR3 DNA reads as TGCGCCAGCAGTCGACAGACCTACGAGCAGTACTTC.

The chain carries TRBV4-1 and TRBJ2-3; 7 nucleotides agree with TRBD1. The CDR3 is 16 residues long. The trim removed 2 bases at V and 4 bases at J, leaving 9 bases unmatched. Germline loops: CDR1 MGHRA, CDR2 YSYEKL. This CDR3 is CASSQQWDSLADTQYF. The CDR3 DNA follows: TGCGCCAGCAGCCAACAATGGGACAGTTTAGCAGATACGCAGTATTTT.

The genes are TRBV7-8 and TRBJ1-2, with D unclear. There are 15 residues in the CDR3. The V end was cut by 3 bases, the J end by 2 bases, with 13 bases between. Germline V lookup: CDR1 SGHVS, CDR2 FQNEAQ. The CDR3 DNA is TGTGCCAGCAGCTTTAAAGCGGCTGCAAACTATGGCTACACCTTC. Its protein is CASSFKAAANYGYTF.

The gene calls are TRBV4-3 and TRBJ2-7; no definite D call. Trimming cost V 4 bases and J 6 bases, with 22 bases left between them. The germline gives CDR1 LGHNA, CDR2 YSLEER. CDR3 size: 16 residues. CDR3 DNA sequence: TGCGCCAGCAGCCTAACCCCGGACGGGCGTAATGGCGAGCAGTACTTC. It encodes CASSLTPDGRNGEQYF.

This rearrangement joins TRBV18 to TRBJ2-5; D not certain. V was trimmed by 2 bases and J by 5 bases, leaving 18 bases between them. The germline V gene has CDR1 KGHSH and CDR2 LQKENI. The CDR3 totals 16 residues. CDR3 sequence (DNA): TGTGCCAGCTCACCAATACGGCCACTGGTCGGGGAGACCCAGTACTTC. This translates into CASSPIRPLVGETQYF.

The J gene is TRBJ1-3, the V gene TRBV2; maybe TRBD1 (5 bases). CDR1 and CDR2 (germline): SNHLY, FYNNEI. There are 14 residues in the CDR3. The V end lost 6 bases, the J end lost 1 base, and 10 bases lay between the germline ends. CDR3 amino acids: CASRYDSSGNTIYF. The DNA of the CDR3 is TGTGCCAGCAGGTACGACAGTTCTGGAAACACCATATATTTT.

This chain joins TRBV19 and TRBJ2-3; the match to TRBD1 covers 9 bases. The CDR3 is 14 residues long. Germline V gene sequence: CDR1 LNHDA, CDR2 SQIVND (reference sequence). After removal of 10 bases from V and 9 bases from J, the junction contained 14 bases not matched to a gene. The CDR3 DNA sequence: TGTGCCACCACAACAGGGGGCGGGTCAGGGACGCAGTATTTT. It translates to CATTTGGGSGTQYF. The variable domain in full, completed from reference TRBV19 and TRBJ2-3, reads DGGITQSPKYLFRKEGQNVTLSCEQNLNHDAMYWYRQDPGQGLRLIYYSQIVNDFQKGDIAEGYSVSREKKESFPLTVTSAQKNPTAFYLCATTTGGGSGTQYFGPGTRLTVL.

V is TRBV5-1 and J is TRBJ2-3; 7 bases line up with TRBD2. The germline CDR1 and CDR2 sequences are SGHRS and YFSETQ. Trimming removed 5 bases from V and 1 base from J; junction bases left unmatched: 4. The CDR3 contains 14 residues. The CDR3 loop is CASSPTSGTDTQYF. CDR3 bases: TGCGCCAGCAGTCCCACTAGCGGCACAGATACGCAGTATTTT.

V usage is TRBV30 and J usage is TRBJ1-2, with D perhaps matching TRBD1 (5 bases). The CDR3 is 13 residues long. Germline values: CDR1 GTSNPN, CDR2 SVGIG (reference sequence). V was pared by 4 bases and J by 4 bases, with 13 bases between. The CDR3 DNA sequence: TGTGCCTGGAACGACGACAGAGGCTATGGCTACACCTTC. This sequence encodes CAWNDDRGYGYTF.

In its sample, this clone was seen a few times. The rearrangement links TRBV5-1 to TRBJ2-6; the D is unclear. V lost 4 bases to trimming and J lost 0 bases, with 5 bases between them. Per germline, CDR1 SGHRS and CDR2 YFSETQ. The CDR3 runs to 14 residues. In DNA form, the CDR3 reads TGCGCCAGCAGCCCGACCTCTGGGGCCAACGTCCTGACTTTC. Translation: CASSPTSGANVLTF.

The rearrangement uses TRBV19 and TRBJ1-1; no firm D call. V was pared by 4 bases and J by 10 bases, with 16 bases between. Germline CDR1 and CDR2: LNHDA and SQIVND (reference sequence). This CDR3 spans 13 amino acids. In DNA form, the CDR3 reads TGTGCCAGTAGTAGTGCAGCCGGAAAGGGAGCTTTCTTT. Protein: CASSSAAGKGAFF.